The rows below give T cell receptor beta chains drawn from one sample of a study of breast tumors, draining lymph nodes, adjacent tissues. TCRdb re-called the multiplex PCR reads with MiXCR, one entry per CDR3 protein. The sample yields fewer than 200,000 distinct CDR3 sequences, around a third seen once. Sequenced material: axillary lymph node tissue. These receptors were taken from a female donor with breast cancer. Some clones in this sample may be carry-over from other donors' samples. Each CDR3 is given with its conserved first and last residue. A D gene is named only where the DNA matches it firmly. Clone size is not always given. Where it is, it says once, few, many or a class for expanded clones.

v_call	clone_size	j_call	d_call	cdr3_nt	cdr3_aa
TRBV2	-	TRBJ2-1	TRBD2	TGTGCCAGCAAAGGACTAGCGGGAGGCTCTTACAATGAGCAGTTCTTC	CASKGLAGGSYNEQFF
TRBV25-1	many	TRBJ1-2	TRBD1	TGTGCCAGCAGTGAGTCAGAGGACAGGGTATTCCATGGCTACACCTTC	CASSESEDRVFHGYTF
TRBV28	-	TRBJ2-3	-	TGTGCCACCCGGGACCTTATCACAGATACGCAGTATTTT	CATRDLITDTQYF
TRBV7-9	-	TRBJ2-5	-	TGTGCCAGCAGCTTAGATGGAGGGGGCCCAGAGACCCAGTACTTC	CASSLDGGGPETQYF
TRBV2	-	TRBJ1-1	-	TGTGCCAGTGAGGGGGGCAGGATGAACACTGAAGCTTTCTTT	CASEGGRMNTEAFF
TRBV19	many	TRBJ2-1	TRBD2	TGTGCCAGTAGCGCCGACGGACTAGCGGGAGGGCCCCGGGGGGATGAGCAGTTCTTC	CASSADGLAGGPRGDEQFF
TRBV7-9	many	TRBJ2-1	-	TGTGCCAGCAGACCCCCTTTGACGGGCGACAATGAGCAGTTCTTC	CASRPPLTGDNEQFF
TRBV5-5	many	TRBJ2-7	TRBD2	TGTGCCAGCAGCTTGGGACTAGCGGGAGCCGTCTACGAGCAGTACTTC	CASSLGLAGAVYEQYF
TRBV2	many	TRBJ2-1	-	TGTGCCAGCAGGGGGGACACCTCCTCCTACAATGAGCAGTTCTTC	CASRGDTSSYNEQFF
TRBV11-2	many	TRBJ1-2	-	TGTGCCAGCAGCTTAGATCCAGGGATGGGCTACACCTTC	CASSLDPGMGYTF
TRBV20-1	-	TRBJ1-2	TRBD1	TGCAGTGCTAGGATACAGGGGGCCTACTATGGCTACACCTTC	CSARIQGAYYGYTF
TRBV11-1	many	TRBJ2-1	TRBD2	TGTGCCAGCAGCTTAAGACTAGCGGGAGGCCCAGAGAATGAGCAGTTCTTC	CASSLRLAGGPENEQFF
TRBV6-1	-	TRBJ2-1	-	TGTGCCAGCGGCGCCGATGGGGGGGCCTTGAATGAGCAGTTCTTC	CASGADGGALNEQFF
TRBV7-6	many	TRBJ2-1	TRBD2	TGTGCCAGCAGTCTAGCGGGGGTAGACAATGAGCAGTTCTTC	CASSLAGVDNEQFF
TRBV27	many	TRBJ2-7	-	TGTGCCAGCAGAGGGTTGTCCTACGAGCAGTACTTC	CASRGLSYEQYF
TRBV7-9	many	TRBJ2-2	-	TGTGCCAGCATCGAGGCCCCGGGGGAGCTGTTTTTT	CASIEAPGELFF
TRBV2	-	TRBJ1-2	TRBD1	TGTGCCGAGGCCCCGGACAGGAACTATGGCTACACCTTC	CAEAPDRNYGYTF
TRBV7-9	-	TRBJ2-2	-	TGTGCCAGCAGCTTAGGGTACCGGGAGCTGTTTTTT	CASSLGYRELFF
TRBV20-1	many	TRBJ2-7	TRBD1	TGCAGTGGGCGACAGGGGGTATACGAGCAGTACTTC	CSGRQGVYEQYF
TRBV6-1	-	TRBJ1-6	-	TGTGCCAGCAGTGGGGCTAGCGGGGGACGGGGGTCGAGTAATTCACCCCTCCACTTT	CASSGASGGRGSSNSPLHF
TRBV6-2/TRBV6-3	many	TRBJ1-2	-	TGTGCCAGCGATAATCGAGCTAACTATGGCTACACCTTC	CASDNRANYGYTF
TRBV27	many	TRBJ2-5	-	TGTGCCAGCAGTCGCTTGACCAGGGCCCAAGAGACCCAGTACTTC	CASSRLTRAQETQYF
TRBV7-9	many	TRBJ2-3	TRBD1	TGTGCCAGCAGCTTAGCTACCCGGGACAGGGTAGGGACAGATACGCAGTATTTT	CASSLATRDRVGTDTQYF
TRBV9	-	TRBJ1-4	-	TGTGCCAGCAGCGTAATGACCGCAACTAATGAAAAACTGTTTTTT	CASSVMTATNEKLFF
TRBV28	few	TRBJ1-5	-	TGTGCCAGCAGTTTTAGGTGGGGGGCGCCTAATCAGCCCCAGCATTTT	CASSFRWGAPNQPQHF
TRBV27	many	TRBJ2-5	-	TGTGCCAGCAGAGTTGCCGGGGGAGAGACCCAGTACTTC	CASRVAGGETQYF
TRBV12-3/TRBV12-4	many	TRBJ2-7	-	TGTGCCAGCAGTTTAGTGGGGGAAGCCGAGCAGTACTTC	CASSLVGEAEQYF
TRBV30	-	TRBJ2-2	-	TGTGCCTTAAGTTACAGGGAGCTGTTTTTT	CALSYRELFF
TRBV18	-	TRBJ1-1	-	TGTGCCAGCTCACCTGAAGCGGGAGGGCGAACTGAAGCTTTCTTT	CASSPEAGGRTEAFF
TRBV19	many	TRBJ2-7	-	TGTGCCAGTAGCGACAGGAATTCCTACGAGCAGTACTTC	CASSDRNSYEQYF
TRBV18	few	TRBJ2-1	-	TGTGCCAGCTCACCACCCCGGGGTAGCGCCCACAATGAGCAGTTCTTC	CASSPPRGSAHNEQFF
TRBV3-1	-	TRBJ1-2	TRBD1	TGCGCCAGCAGCCAAGGGGGCCGGACGAGCTATGGCTACACCTTC	CASSQGGRTSYGYTF
TRBV20-1	once	TRBJ1-1	-	TGCAGTGCTAGAGATTTAGGGTTGGAAGCTTTCTTT	CSARDLGLEAFF
TRBV20-1	many	TRBJ1-4	-	TGCAGTGTATTAGGACAGCTGAATGAAAAACTGTTTTTT	CSVLGQLNEKLFF
TRBV7-6	many	TRBJ2-7	TRBD2	TGTGCCAGCAGCTTTCAGCTAGCGGGAGGAGGAAGCTCCTACGAGCAGTACTTC	CASSFQLAGGGSSYEQYF
TRBV20-1	many	TRBJ2-3	-	TGCAGTGCTAGCGGCCGGGCTCAGCCCAGGGGAGATACGCAGTATTTT	CSASGRAQPRGDTQYF
TRBV3-1	few	TRBJ2-7	-	TGTGCCAGCAGCCAAGAGACAGGACTACACTTC	CASSQETGLHF
TRBV27	-	TRBJ2-6	TRBD1	TGTGCCAGCAGTTCGGTAGACAGGGTCGGGGCCAACGTCCTGACTTTC	CASSSVDRVGANVLTF
TRBV7-3	many	TRBJ2-2	TRBD1	TGTGCCAGCAGGATCTCCCAGGGGGCCGGGGAGCTGTTTTTT	CASRISQGAGELFF
TRBV5-8	many	TRBJ2-3	TRBD1	TGTGCCAACGGGGACAGGGGCACAGATACGCAGTATTTT	CANGDRGTDTQYF
TRBV11-2	many	TRBJ2-1	-	TGTGCCAGCAGCTTAGGTGGGCTAGCTCGGGAGCAGTTCTTC	CASSLGGLAREQFF
TRBV7-6	many	TRBJ2-1	TRBD1	TGTGCCAGCAGCTTAGGCGACAGGGCTGAGCAGTTCTTC	CASSLGDRAEQFF
TRBV9	few	TRBJ2-4	TRBD1	TGTGCCAGCAGCTTGGACAGGGCAAAAAACATTCAGTACTTC	CASSLDRAKNIQYF
TRBV12-3/TRBV12-4	few	TRBJ2-7	-	TGTGCCAGCAGTATCAGGGGAGGGGGCGATTCCTACGAGCAGTACTTC	CASSIRGGGDSYEQYF
TRBV3-1	few	TRBJ2-7	TRBD1	TGTGCCAGCAGCTTAACAGGGGATGGGTCCTACGAGCAGTACTTC	CASSLTGDGSYEQYF
TRBV13	many	TRBJ2-1	-	TGTGCCAGCAGCTATGGGACGTCTAACAGTGAGCAGTTCTTC	CASSYGTSNSEQFF